This T cell receptor (beta chain) is drawn from a study of blood T cell repertoires in COVID-19. Study overall: Sites in the United States, Italy and Spain provided acute and convalescent COVID-19 samples. Sample material is recorded as cDNA or gDNA derived from T cells, B-cell-depleted T cells, or PBMCs.

In germline, CDR1 is SGHDT, CDR2 YYEEEE. This CDR3 spans 16 amino acids. Trimming at V came to 4 bases and at J to 4 bases, leaving 10 bases not matched to a gene. In the authors' workflow: Amplification of reference gene primers was used by the study to estimate nucleated cell counts. Clones were sequenced by immunoSEQ multiplex PCR, and TCRdb holds only the in-frame ones, with some missing. That table supplies the V and J calls and clone size; D and trimming were determined from the DNA. The repertoire has more than 350,000 clones, around 87% of them found once; the top ten carry less than 11%. The source of this sequence is a woman in her twenties or thirties with COVID-19, enrolled during active disease. The chain recombines TRBV5-6 with TRBJ2-1, with TRBD2 identical over 8 bases. Sequenced: peripheral blood. The CDR3 DNA reads TGTGCCAGCAGCGTGGGCCCGACTAGCGTGTACAATGAGCAGTTCTTC. This translates into CASSVGPTSVYNEQFF.